This is a list of T cell receptor beta chains from one sample in a study of glioma-infiltrating T cells after dendritic cell vaccination. Libraries were prepared by immunoSEQ multiplex PCR; TCRdb keeps only in-frame clonotypes and omits some of them. The sample has over 90,000 clones; 85% are singletons. The sample was blood, taken before dendritic cell vaccination. All receptors come from a human donor with glioblastoma. CDR3s include the opening cysteine and the closing phenylalanine or tryptophan. The D gene is left open where the match is weak. Clone size appears in some rows only: once, few, many, or a class for an expanded clone.

v_gene: TRBV27; d_gene: NA; j_gene: TRBJ2-1; abundance: NA; CDR3aa: CASSPGYNEQFF; CDR3nt: TGTGCCAGCAGTCCAGGATACAATGAGCAGTTCTTC
v_gene: TRBV19; d_gene: NA; j_gene: TRBJ1-2; abundance: NA; CDR3aa: CASSIAGYGYGYTF; CDR3nt: TGTGCCAGTAGTATAGCGGGGTATGGGTATGGCTACACCTTC
v_gene: TRBV2; d_gene: NA; j_gene: TRBJ1-4; abundance: few; CDR3aa: CASSPQGEKLFF; CDR3nt: TGTGCCAGCAGTCCGCAGGGAGAAAAACTGTTTTTT
v_gene: TRBV9; d_gene: TRBD2; j_gene: TRBJ2-1; abundance: NA; CDR3aa: CASSTLAGVSYNEQFF; CDR3nt: TGTGCCAGCAGCACCTTAGCGGGGGTGTCCTACAATGAGCAGTTCTTC
v_gene: TRBV5-1; d_gene: NA; j_gene: TRBJ1-5; abundance: NA; CDR3aa: CASSLEGNWNQPQHF; CDR3nt: TGCGCCAGCAGCTTGGAGGGGAATTGGAATCAGCCCCAGCATTTT
v_gene: TRBV13; d_gene: NA; j_gene: TRBJ2-7; abundance: NA; CDR3aa: CASSFGIFAQGYEQYF; CDR3nt: TGTGCCAGCAGCTTCGGGATTTTTGCACAGGGATACGAGCAGTACTTC
v_gene: TRBV5-1; d_gene: NA; j_gene: TRBJ2-5; abundance: NA; CDR3aa: CASSLAVLFQETQYF; CDR3nt: TGCGCCAGCAGCTTGGCGGTGCTATTCCAAGAGACCCAGTACTTC
v_gene: TRBV2; d_gene: TRBD1; j_gene: TRBJ1-2; abundance: NA; CDR3aa: CASKGQNYGYTF; CDR3nt: TGTGCCAGCAAGGGACAGAACTATGGCTACACCTTC
v_gene: TRBV2; d_gene: TRBD2; j_gene: TRBJ2-1; abundance: once; CDR3aa: CASSILAGGRYNEQFF; CDR3nt: TGTGCCAGCAGTATTTTAGCGGGGGGAAGATACAATGAGCAGTTCTTC
v_gene: TRBV5-1; d_gene: NA; j_gene: TRBJ2-6; abundance: NA; CDR3aa: CASSFDSWYVGANVLTF; CDR3nt: TGCGCCAGCAGCTTCGACAGTTGGTATGTTGGGGCCAACGTCCTGACTTTC
v_gene: TRBV7-2; d_gene: TRBD2; j_gene: TRBJ2-7; abundance: NA; CDR3aa: CASSSSGYSYEQYF; CDR3nt: TGTGCCAGCAGCTCTAGCGGATACTCCTACGAGCAGTACTTC
v_gene: TRBV5-1; d_gene: TRBD1; j_gene: TRBJ2-5; abundance: few; CDR3aa: CASSLGTGKETQYF; CDR3nt: TGCGCCAGCAGCTTGGGGACAGGAAAAGAGACCCAGTACTTC
v_gene: TRBV5-1; d_gene: TRBD1; j_gene: TRBJ2-7; abundance: NA; CDR3aa: CASSVIRTGNDEQYF; CDR3nt: TGCGCCAGCAGTGTGATTAGGACAGGGAACGACGAGCAGTACTTC
v_gene: TRBV6-5; d_gene: TRBD2; j_gene: TRBJ2-7; abundance: NA; CDR3aa: CASSAAGTSAYEQYF; CDR3nt: TGTGCCAGCAGTGCCGCCGGGACTAGCGCCTACGAGCAGTACTTC
v_gene: TRBV30; d_gene: NA; j_gene: TRBJ2-5; abundance: NA; CDR3aa: CAWSISGSPFETQYF; CDR3nt: TGTGCCTGGAGTATTTCCGGGTCCCCCTTCGAGACCCAGTACTTC
v_gene: TRBV15; d_gene: NA; j_gene: TRBJ2-7; abundance: NA; CDR3aa: CATSRGQPGEQYF; CDR3nt: TGTGCCACCAGCAGAGGACAACCTGGCGAGCAGTACTTC
v_gene: TRBV4-3; d_gene: NA; j_gene: TRBJ2-7; abundance: NA; CDR3aa: CASSQDGQAHSYEQYF; CDR3nt: TGCGCCAGCAGCCAAGATGGGCAGGCGCACTCCTACGAGCAGTACTTC
v_gene: TRBV30; d_gene: NA; j_gene: TRBJ1-3; abundance: NA; CDR3aa: CAWGMGRGGNTIYF; CDR3nt: TGTGCCTGGGGGATGGGCAGGGGAGGAAACACCATATATTTT
v_gene: TRBV27; d_gene: TRBD2; j_gene: TRBJ2-7; abundance: NA; CDR3aa: CASSPIYTGGGPYEQYF; CDR3nt: TGTGCCAGCAGCCCGATCTATACTGGCGGGGGGCCCTACGAGCAGTACTTC
v_gene: TRBV5-4; d_gene: TRBD1; j_gene: TRBJ1-1; abundance: NA; CDR3aa: CASSSERQGEAFF; CDR3nt: TGTGCCAGCAGCTCAGAAAGACAGGGTGAAGCTTTCTTT
v_gene: TRBV6-5; d_gene: TRBD1; j_gene: TRBJ1-1; abundance: once; CDR3aa: CASTPTGVHTEAFF; CDR3nt: TGTGCCAGCACCCCTACAGGGGTGCACACTGAAGCTTTCTTT